The present T cell receptor (beta chain) was sequenced within a study of blood T cell repertoires in COVID-19. This CDR3 has 14 amino acids. The ends were cut back, 5 bases at V and 7 bases at J, with 17 bases in the middle. CDR1 is SGHTA and CDR2 is FQGNSA in the germline V gene. Sequencing used immunoSEQ multiplex PCR; TCRdb keeps in-frame clones, though not all of them. The sample includes around 65,000 clones, 75% to 90% of them seen just once. This clone was counted once. The receptor comes from a human donor in a cohort sampled during active COVID-19. The gene calls are TRBV7-2 and TRBJ2-5; D is possibly TRBD2 (6 bases). The sample comprised peripheral blood. Here the CDR3 reads CASSLDYGRGTQYF. The CDR3 DNA sequence: TGTGCCAGCAGCCTGGACTATGGGAGAGGGACCCAGTACTTC.